The present TCR beta chain was sequenced within a study of T cell changes during pregnancy in multiple sclerosis. V gave up 4 bases and J gave up 1 base, with 12 bases separating them. The germline CDR1 and CDR2 sequences are SGHRS and YFSETQ. This CDR3 is built from 14 residues. Assay used: immunoSEQ multiplex PCR; TCRdb lists only in-frame clones, some missing. The table has fewer than 65,000 clones, approximately 94% seen once; the top ten hold around 0.31%. V usage is TRBV5-1 and J usage is TRBJ2-7, with a weak D call TRBD1 (5 bases). The clonotype was recovered from a female donor with multiple sclerosis, enrolled in a pregnancy study. The specimen was CD4+ T cells from peripheral blood mononuclear cells, collected in the third trimester of pregnancy. The CDR3 sequence is CASSVQALSYEQYF. The DNA of the CDR3 is TGCGCCAGCAGCGTACAGGCGTTATCCTACGAGCAGTACTTC. Using reference TRBV5-1 and TRBJ2-7 for the parts outside the CDR3, the full variable domain is KAGVTQTPRYLIKTRGQQVTLSCSPISGHRSVSWYQQTPGQGLQFLFEYFSETQRNKGNFPGRFSGRQFSNSRSEMNVSTLELGDSALYLCASSVQALSYEQYFGPGTRLTVT.